This entry describes one T cell receptor beta chain. This record comes from a study of shared clonotypes between healthy human individuals. Clones were sequenced by immunoSEQ multiplex PCR, and TCRdb holds only the in-frame ones, with some missing. The data contain millions of clones, over 85% of them singletons. Germline CDR1 and CDR2: MDHEN and SYDVKM. This CDR3 has 14 amino acids. V gave up 6 bases and J gave up 4 bases; unmatched junction bases: 8. The receptor was derived from a man aged 18 to 29 in good health. This chain uses TRBV28 with TRBJ1-2, with 7 bases lining up with TRBD1. Sequencing was done on a sample of naive CD4+ T cells sorted from blood. Subset given: CD45RA+ positively selected. CDR3 nucleotide sequence: TGTGCCAGCAGACCAGACAGGGAACCCTATGGCTACACCTTC. Its translation is CASRPDREPYGYTF.